The source of this T cell receptor (beta chain) is a study of blood T cell repertoires in COVID-19. Whole-study context: COVID-19 samples from acute and convalescent phases originated in the United States, Italy and Spain. PBMCs, B-cell-depleted T cells, or T cells were the source of the cDNA or gDNA that made up the material.

Trimming pared 8 bases from V and 0 bases from J, leaving 19 bases between. The CDR3 totals 15 residues. Germline-derived CDR1 and CDR2 are SQVTM and ANQGSEA. Generated by immunoSEQ multiplex PCR, the TCRdb table keeps only in-frame clones and is missing some. In the table there are fewer than 200,000 clones, about 93% of which are singletons. The source of this sequence is a woman between 50 and 59 years old with acute or convalescent COVID-19. The sequencing sample was made of peripheral blood. The rearrangement links TRBV29-1 to TRBJ1-2; D unresolved. CDR3 in DNA: TGCAGCACACCCGACTCTGACCTAGCTAACTATGGCTACACCTTC. Translated, it gives CSTPDSDLANYGYTF.